These T cell receptor beta chains were read from a single sample in a study of T cells in Graves' hyperthyroidism and ophthalmopathy. MiXCR, applied by TCRdb to the multiplex PCR reads, yields one record per CDR3 protein. Altogether 350,000 or so distinct CDR3 sequences are present, 15% to 20% being singletons, with the ten largest covering around a third. What was sequenced was blood. These receptor sequences come from a young woman with Graves' hyperthyroidism that later progressed to Graves' ophthalmopathy. CDR3s include the opening cysteine and the closing phenylalanine or tryptophan.

v_gene: TRBV28
j_gene: TRBJ2-5
CDR3aa: CASSLYGVETQYF

v_gene: TRBV30
j_gene: TRBJ2-7
CDR3aa: CAWRVDTYEQYF

v_gene: TRBV27
j_gene: TRBJ2-4
CDR3aa: CASRSLAGAKNIQYF

v_gene: TRBV27
j_gene: TRBJ2-7
CDR3aa: CASSRLAGLQGAEQYF

v_gene: TRBV2
j_gene: TRBJ2-7
CDR3aa: CASSAHSGETYEQYF

v_gene: TRBV6-1
j_gene: TRBJ1-2
CDR3aa: CASSEFGNYGYTF

v_gene: TRBV7-8
j_gene: TRBJ2-7
CDR3aa: CASSLADYVAYEQYF

v_gene: TRBV6-1
j_gene: TRBJ2-7
CDR3aa: CASSARSTTYEQYF

v_gene: TRBV5-6
j_gene: TRBJ2-3
CDR3aa: CASSFPGRDTQYF

v_gene: TRBV2
j_gene: TRBJ2-3
CDR3aa: CASSMTSSGRKTDTQYF

v_gene: TRBV7-2
j_gene: TRBJ2-1
CDR3aa: CASSLDRRDRERRTSRDEQFF

v_gene: TRBV11-2
j_gene: TRBJ2-3
CDR3aa: CASSPTSGTSDTQYF

v_gene: TRBV10-2
j_gene: TRBJ2-7
CDR3aa: CASSEGFRGSSYEQYF

v_gene: TRBV20-1
j_gene: TRBJ2-7
CDR3aa: CSASVYAYEQYF

v_gene: TRBV4-1
j_gene: TRBJ2-1
CDR3aa: CASSQLGPTSYNEQFF

v_gene: TRBV29-1
j_gene: TRBJ1-1
CDR3aa: CSVMTGDTEAFF

v_gene: TRBV6-5
j_gene: TRBJ1-6
CDR3aa: CASSYGIGRGNSPLHF

v_gene: TRBV6-2/TRBV6-3
j_gene: TRBJ2-3
CDR3aa: CASSGQWGSSTDTQYF

v_gene: TRBV2
j_gene: TRBJ1-4
CDR3aa: CASRGGGANEKLFF

v_gene: TRBV12-3/TRBV12-4
j_gene: TRBJ1-4
CDR3aa: CASSLRPSTNEKLFF

v_gene: TRBV29-1
j_gene: TRBJ1-3
CDR3aa: CSVPGPGGASGNTIYF

v_gene: TRBV3-1
j_gene: TRBJ2-3
CDR3aa: CASSPGLTSTDTQYF

v_gene: TRBV29-1
j_gene: TRBJ1-1
CDR3aa: CSDGGEAFF

v_gene: TRBV3-1
j_gene: TRBJ2-5
CDR3aa: CASSRSSSLETQYF

v_gene: TRBV28
j_gene: TRBJ2-7
CDR3aa: CASSYNSRDSRSYEQYF

v_gene: TRBV2
j_gene: TRBJ2-5
CDR3aa: CASSITGTGEETQYF

v_gene: TRBV4-1
j_gene: TRBJ1-6
CDR3aa: CASSQDLAYSSSYNSPLHF

v_gene: TRBV28
j_gene: TRBJ1-5
CDR3aa: CASSLSLRRVDQPQHF

v_gene: TRBV19
j_gene: TRBJ2-1
CDR3aa: CASSMDSYNEQFF

v_gene: TRBV5-5
j_gene: TRBJ1-2
CDR3aa: CASSQLDREGDGYTF

v_gene: TRBV5-1
j_gene: TRBJ2-1
CDR3aa: CASSLAGRGRDEQFF

v_gene: TRBV28
j_gene: TRBJ1-1
CDR3aa: CASSTSSTEAFF

v_gene: TRBV7-2
j_gene: TRBJ2-7
CDR3aa: CASSSLAGAYYEQYF

v_gene: TRBV12-3/TRBV12-4
j_gene: TRBJ1-1
CDR3aa: CASTLRGVSEAFF

v_gene: TRBV7-9
j_gene: TRBJ2-7
CDR3aa: CASSSGTGGSLREQYF

v_gene: TRBV7-8
j_gene: TRBJ1-4
CDR3aa: CASSNSQSGFTNEKLFF

v_gene: TRBV7-2
j_gene: TRBJ2-1
CDR3aa: CASSLSSSKYNEQFF

v_gene: TRBV19
j_gene: TRBJ2-1
CDR3aa: CASSITPSIHEQFF

v_gene: TRBV10-3
j_gene: TRBJ1-6
CDR3aa: CAINEGHLNSPLHF

v_gene: TRBV28
j_gene: TRBJ1-5
CDR3aa: CASSFANQPQHF

v_gene: TRBV27
j_gene: TRBJ2-7
CDR3aa: CASSPDRGRYEQYF

v_gene: TRBV29-1
j_gene: TRBJ1-2
CDR3aa: CSVADTYYGYTF

v_gene: TRBV7-9
j_gene: TRBJ1-4
CDR3aa: CATRAGEKEKLFF

v_gene: TRBV24-1
j_gene: TRBJ2-3
CDR3aa: CATSDGGTFPMDTQYF

v_gene: TRBV5-8
j_gene: TRBJ2-7
CDR3aa: CASSHGRGDSYEQYF

v_gene: TRBV7-9
j_gene: TRBJ2-3
CDR3aa: CASTDRGLSGNTQYF

v_gene: TRBV19
j_gene: TRBJ2-6
CDR3aa: CASSIGPLGANVLTF

v_gene: TRBV6-1
j_gene: TRBJ2-1
CDR3aa: CASSEAAGGSSYNEQFF

v_gene: TRBV19
j_gene: TRBJ1-4
CDR3aa: CASSPPTAGGEKLFF

v_gene: TRBV27
j_gene: TRBJ1-2
CDR3aa: CASSFGPNYGYTF

v_gene: TRBV18
j_gene: TRBJ2-7
CDR3aa: CASSPGLAGDEQYF

v_gene: TRBV5-1
j_gene: TRBJ2-7
CDR3aa: CASSLGSTREQYF